This T cell receptor beta chain is from a study of T-cell memory formation after mild COVID-19. Study-wide results and limits: Second-wave clones reaching peak frequency on day 37 lacked confirmed SARS-CoV-2 specificity. Contracting clones from day 15 to 85 had balanced CD4/CD8; later expanders favoured CD4+.

A remark on this clonotype: Its antigen is not known.

With 4 bases removed from V and 7 bases from J, the gap between germline ends came to 10 bases. There are 13 residues in the CDR3. The germline V gene encodes CDR1 SGHTA and CDR2 FQGNSA. TCRdb re-called the 5' RACE reads with MiXCR, one entry per CDR3 protein. The table has about 160,000 distinct CDR3 sequences, 30% to 35% seen once. V and J are TRBV7-2 and TRBJ2-2; possible D gene TRBD2, 5 bases. This receptor was obtained from an adult woman who had mild COVID-19 (a few samples of this study predate the infection). Cell type and time point are not known. Sequencing used PBMCs or a T cell subset sorted from them (not recorded which). The CDR3 loop reads CASSWLAFGELFF. In DNA form, the CDR3 reads TGTGCCAGCAGCTGGCTAGCTTTCGGGGAGCTGTTTTTT.